A single sample gave rise to the 32 T cell receptor beta chains below, sequenced in a study of T cells after yellow fever vaccination. TCRdb re-derived calls from the 5' RACE reads in MiXCR, one entry per CDR3 protein. The data show under 300,000 distinct CDR3 sequences, over 10% seen once. The material sequenced was CD4+ T cells sorted from PBMCs, taken 45 days after the yellow fever booster vaccination. The receptor set was obtained from a man aged 30-40 years who received the YFV17D yellow fever vaccine.

This clonotype was seen many times. The chain combines TRBV11-2 with TRBJ2-5; D is uncertain. Trimming stripped 3 bases from V and 2 bases from J, with 7 bases between. CDR1 and CDR2 (germline): SGHAT, FQNNGV. This CDR3 has 13 amino acids. Here the CDR3 reads CASSFGSQETQYF. CDR3 bases: TGTGCCAGCAGCTTTGGTAGTCAAGAGACCCAGTACTTC.

This sequence joins TRBV5-5 and TRBJ2-7, with D perhaps matching TRBD2 (6 bases). Trimming took off 7 bases at V and 3 bases at J, with 14 bases between the two ends. The CDR3 loop spans 13 amino acids. Looked up from germline, CDR1 is SGHKS and CDR2 is YYEKEE (reference sequence). DNA for the CDR3: TGTGCCAGCGCGGGGCTGGAGCGCTACGAGCAGTACTTC. Translated: CASAGLERYEQYF. The full variable domain, rest sourced from reference TRBV5-5 and TRBJ2-7, is DAGVTQSPTHLIKTRGQQVTLRCSPISGHKSVSWYQQVLGQGPQFIFQYYEKEERGRGNFPDRFSARQFPNYSSELNVNALLLGDSALYLCASAGLERYEQYFGPGTRLTVT.

The CDR3 is CASSLVTGNTGELFF. The CDR3 bases are TGTGCCAGCAGCTTAGTAACGGGAAACACCGGGGAGCTGTTTTTT. The chain links TRBV7-8 to TRBJ2-2; perhaps TRBD2 as D (5 bases). This CDR3 region has 15 residues. CDR1 is SGHVS, CDR2 FQNEAQ, per germline. Trimming pared 1 base from V and 2 bases from J, leaving 8 bases between.

The sample holds many counts of this clonotype. The chain has TRBV20-1 and TRBJ2-7; 9 bases match TRBD1. Looked up from germline, CDR1 is DFQATT and CDR2 is SNEGSKA (reference sequence). The V and J ends lost 6 bases and 3 bases, in that order; junction bases with no gene match: 6. The CDR3 has 13 residues. The CDR3 spells CSASGTGFYEQYF. In DNA form, the CDR3 reads TGCAGTGCCTCCGGGACAGGGTTCTACGAGCAGTACTTC.

This clonotype has only a few counts. The V and J genes are TRBV20-1 and TRBJ2-1; D remains unclear. The V end was cut by 5 bases, the J end by 4 bases, with 6 bases between. Germline-derived CDR1 and CDR2 are DFQATT and SNEGSKA (reference sequence). This CDR3 region has 11 residues. CDR3 coding DNA: TGCAGTGCTCCAAGTTACAATGAGCAGTTCTTC. Protein product: CSAPSYNEQFF.

The J gene is TRBJ2-3, the V gene TRBV7-9; 7 nucleotides agree with TRBD2. This CDR3 has 17 amino acids. J was trimmed by 1 base and V by 5 bases; bases with no gene match: 12. Germline-derived CDR1 and CDR2 are SEHNR and FQNEAQ (reference sequence). CDR3 sequence reads: CASSPAGLRTGTDTQYF. CDR3 bases: TGTGCCAGCAGCCCAGCGGGACTCCGAACGGGCACAGATACGCAGTATTTT.

A few counts support this clonotype. J is TRBJ2-3 and V is TRBV5-6, with D tentatively TRBD1 or TRBD2 (5 bases each). This CDR3 has 14 amino acids. V dropped 4 bases and J dropped 4 bases, with 13 bases sitting between them. Germline V gene sequence: CDR1 SGHDT, CDR2 YYEEEE. The CDR3 DNA sequence: TGTGCCAGCAGCCAAACCCAGGGAGCAGATACGCAGTATTTT. This codes for CASSQTQGADTQYF.

This clonotype was seen more than once but under ten times. V is TRBV4-2 and J is TRBJ2-7; D not resolved. Germline lookup yields CDR1 LGHNA and CDR2 YNFKEQ. V lost 4 bases and J lost 3, with 10 bases in between. The CDR3 totals 13 residues. CDR3 sequence reads: CASSPSPLYEQYF. The CDR3 nucleotides read TGTGCCAGCAGCCCCTCACCCCTCTACGAGCAGTACTTC.

This clonotype showed up just a few times. In nucleotides, the CDR3 is TGTGCCAGCAGCCCCGGACTGCCTGGTAATGAAAAACTGTTTTTT. This codes for CASSPGLPGNEKLFF. The J gene is TRBJ1-4, the V gene TRBV7-9; no clear D. Germline CDR1 reads SEHNR; CDR2 reads FQNEAQ (reference sequence). The V gene lost 5 bases and the J gene lost 4 bases, with 14 bases spanning the gap. The CDR3 spans 15 residues. The whole variable domain, remainder taken from reference TRBV7-9 and TRBJ1-4, is DTGVSQNPRHKITKRGQNVTFRCDPISEHNRLYWYRQTLGQGPEFLTYFQNEAQLEKSRLLSDRFSAERPKGSFSTLEIQRTEQGDSAMYLCASSPGLPGNEKLFFGSGTQLSVL.

This clonotype was detected a few times. The chain uses TRBV5-1 and TRBJ2-1; TRBD1 aligns across 8 bases. Germline CDR1 reads SGHRS; CDR2 reads YFSETQ. This CDR3 contains 13 residues. V was clipped by 0 bases and J by 7 bases; unmatched bases: 0. Here the CDR3 DNA reads TGCGCCAGCAGCTTGGGACAGGGGAATGAGCAGTTCTTC. Its protein product is CASSLGQGNEQFF.

The sample holds a few counts of this clonotype. The CDR3 sequence is CASSLGARGEKLFF. In nucleotides, the CDR3 is TGTGCCAGCAGCTTGGGGGCGAGGGGAGAAAAACTGTTTTTT. The gene calls are TRBV5-5 and TRBJ1-4, with TRBD1 as a possible D gene (5 bases). The V and J ends lost 0 bases and 8 bases respectively, with 11 bases between them. Germline loops: CDR1 SGHKS, CDR2 YYEKEE (reference sequence). The CDR3 sequence is 14 residues long.

This clonotype turned up a few times. The J gene is TRBJ1-4, the V gene TRBV15; 7 bases match TRBD1. The V gene end was trimmed by 5 bases and the J gene end by 8 bases; junction bases not matched to a gene: 11. The CDR3 covers 15 residues. Germline loops: CDR1 LNHNV, CDR2 YYDKDF (reference sequence). For the CDR3, the DNA is TGTGCCACCAGCCCCACCGGGACAGCGCGAGAAAAACTGTTTTTT. Protein sequence: CATSPTGTAREKLFF.

The chain carries TRBV14 and TRBJ2-3; D call uncertain. The CDR3 covers 12 residues. V lost 0 bases, J lost 10 bases, and 8 bases lay in between. Germline V lookup: CDR1 SGHDN, CDR2 FVKESK. The CDR3 DNA reads as TGTGCCAGCAGCCAAGACCCCCTATCGCAGTATTTT. This sequence encodes CASSQDPLSQYF.

This clonotype has more than one count but fewer than ten. The chain recombines TRBV14 with TRBJ2-7; D unresolved. Trimming shortened V by 2 bases and J by 2 bases, and 13 bases separated the two germline ends. Germline CDR1 reads SGHDN; CDR2 reads FVKESK. The CDR3 length is 15 residues. CDR3 DNA: TGTGCCAGCAGCCAACTCGAGACGGTGACCTACGAGCAGTACTTC. This codes for CASSQLETVTYEQYF.

In its sample, this clonotype was seen a few times. This rearrangement joins TRBV7-8 to TRBJ2-1; possibly TRBD2 for D (5 bases). V lost 7 bases and J lost 8, with 15 bases in between. The CDR3 runs 13 residues. Looked up from germline, CDR1 is SGHVS and CDR2 is FQNEAQ. The CDR3 sequence: CASTGFVGDEQFF. CDR3 sequence (DNA): TGTGCCAGCACCGGGTTTGTCGGGGATGAGCAGTTCTTC.

The genes are TRBV7-2 and TRBJ2-5, with TRBD1 matching 12 bases. Germline trimming cut 7 bases from V and 4 bases from J; bases unmatched to any gene: 10. From germline, CDR1 is SGHTA and CDR2 FQGNSA. The length of the CDR3 is 16 residues. The CDR3 loop reads CASTISWDRGRETQYF. In DNA form, the CDR3 reads TGTGCCAGCACCATCAGCTGGGACAGGGGGCGAGAGACCCAGTACTTC.

This clonotype appeared a few times. The V and J genes are TRBV5-5 and TRBJ1-5; D is undetermined. Germline CDR1 reads SGHKS; CDR2 reads YYEKEE (reference sequence). This CDR3 spans 13 amino acids. Trimming removed 5 bases from V and 0 bases from J, with 6 bases in between. CDR3 residues: CASRENSNQPQHF. Here the CDR3 DNA reads TGTGCCAGCAGGGAAAATAGCAATCAGCCCCAGCATTTT. The variable domain in full, completed from reference TRBV5-5 and TRBJ1-5, reads DAGVTQSPTHLIKTRGQQVTLRCSPISGHKSVSWYQQVLGQGPQFIFQYYEKEERGRGNFPDRFSARQFPNYSSELNVNALLLGDSALYLCASRENSNQPQHFGDGTRLSIL.

The chain carries TRBV19 and TRBJ2-7; 9 nucleotides line up with TRBD2. Germline-derived CDR1 and CDR2 are LNHDA and SQIVND (reference sequence). The CDR3 loop spans 16 amino acids. Losses at the gene ends were 6 bases for V and 4 bases for J; bases not matched to a gene: 13. The CDR3 DNA is TGTGCCAGTAGCCCATATCGTAGCGGGAGAACGTACGAGCAGTACTTC. Protein sequence: CASSPYRSGRTYEQYF.

This clonotype has just a few counts. The chain combines TRBV28 with TRBJ2-1; D could derive from TRBD1 or TRBD2 (5 bases each). In germline, CDR1 is MDHEN, CDR2 SYDVKM. Trimming removed 1 base from V and 3 bases from J, with 13 bases in between. This CDR3 region has 16 residues. CDR3 DNA sequence: TGTGCCAGCAGTTTATATGGGACGGCCAACTACAATGAGCAGTTCTTC. This sequence encodes CASSLYGTANYNEQFF.

The chain links TRBV7-2 to TRBJ1-3, with D tentatively TRBD1 (5 bases). V shed 5 bases and J shed 4 bases, with 15 bases lying between them. Germline loops: CDR1 SGHTA, CDR2 FQGNSA. The CDR3 spans 15 residues. The CDR3 is CASSPSGGFGNTIYF. CDR3 in DNA: TGTGCCAGCAGCCCTAGCGGGGGTTTCGGAAACACCATATATTTT.

This chain connects TRBV14 to TRBJ1-4; D unclear. Germline V gene sequence: CDR1 SGHDN, CDR2 FVKESK. CDR3 length: 13 residues. The ends were cut back, 4 bases at V and 8 bases at J, with 11 bases in the middle. This CDR3 reads CASSPRGWEKLFF. The CDR3 nucleotides are TGTGCCAGCAGCCCACGAGGTTGGGAAAAACTGTTTTTT.

This clonotype was observed a handful of times. V gene TRBV4-2 combines with J gene TRBJ2-2, with TRBD2 identical over 13 bases. CDR1 and CDR2 from the germline V gene are LGHNA and YNFKEQ. There are 15 residues in the CDR3. J was trimmed by 6 bases and V by 2 bases; bases with no gene match: 0. The DNA for the CDR3 is TGTGCCAGCAGCCAAACTAGCGGGAGGGCCGGGGAGCTGTTTTTT. Amino acid sequence: CASSQTSGRAGELFF.

This chain uses TRBV11-2 with TRBJ2-7, with D perhaps TRBD1 (6 bases). Looked up from germline, CDR1 is SGHAT and CDR2 is FQNNGV. The CDR3 consists of 14 residues. The V end was cut by 0 bases, the J end by 3 bases, with 9 bases between. The CDR3, as DNA: TGTGCCAGCAGCTTAGAGGGGGCCATCTACGAGCAGTACTTC. Translating gives CASSLEGAIYEQYF. Looking up the rest from reference TRBV11-2 and TRBJ2-7 gives the full variable domain: EAGVAQSPRYKIIEKRQSVAFWCNPISGHATLYWYQQILGQGPKLLIQFQNNGVVDDSQLPKDRFSAERLKGVDSTLKIQPAKLEDSAVYLCASSLEGAIYEQYFGPGTRLTVT.

This clonotype has just a few counts. The CDR3 DNA reads TGCAGCGCTGCCGCGTGGGGTGGGACCGGGGAGCTGTTTTTT. Its translation is CSAAAWGGTGELFF. The gene calls are TRBV29-1 and TRBJ2-2; D gene unclear. The ends were cut back, 7 bases at V and 5 bases at J, with 17 bases in the middle. The CDR3 is made up of 14 amino acids. Germline V lookup: CDR1 SQVTM, CDR2 ANQGSEA.

This chain uses TRBV12-3 or TRBV12-4 with TRBJ2-2; D gene unclear. V was clipped by 0 bases and J by 4 bases, with 6 bases between them. The CDR3 has 14 amino acids. CDR3 sequence: CASSLAAGTGELFF. The CDR3 nucleotides read TGTGCCAGCAGTTTAGCGGCCGGCACCGGGGAGCTGTTTTTT.

Of note for this clonotype: At one of its ends the junction is not consistent with the germline gene, which may arise from a read error. The chain has TRBV6-5 and TRBJ2-1, with TRBD2 matching 12 bases. The CDR3 extends over 18 amino acids. Germline V gives CDR1 MNHEY, CDR2 SVGAGI. CDR3 in amino acids: CASIYSTSGRSSYNEQFF. The CDR3, as DNA: TGTGCCAGCATTTACTCGACTAGCGGGAGAAGCTCCTACAATGAGCAGTTCTTC.

There are a few counts of this clonotype. V is TRBV29-1 and J is TRBJ2-5, with 7 bases lining up with TRBD1. CDR1 is SQVTM and CDR2 is ANQGSEA in the germline V gene. The CDR3 has 14 residues. V gave up 7 bases and J gave up 4 bases; unmatched junction bases: 12. Here the CDR3 DNA reads TGCAGCGCGGGACAGTCCGCTCGGGGAGAGACCCAGTACTTC. It translates to CSAGQSARGETQYF. The full variable domain, completed using reference TRBV29-1 and TRBJ2-5, is SAVISQKPSRDICQRGTSLTIQCQVDSQVTMMFWYRQQPGQSLTLIATANQGSEATYESGFVIDKFPISRPNLTFSTLTVSNMSPEDSSIYLCSAGQSARGETQYFGPGTRLLVL.

The chain employs TRBV7-2 and TRBJ2-5, with a possible D match to TRBD1 (6 bases). Germline assignment: CDR1 SGHTA and CDR2 FQGNSA. The CDR3 contains 14 residues. V was pared by 3 bases and J by 4 bases, with 12 bases between. In nucleotides, the CDR3 is TGTGCCAGCAGCTTTTCCGGGACAAGAGAGACCCAGTACTTC. Translation gives CASSFSGTRETQYF.

This clonotype appeared a few times. The genes are TRBV10-3 and TRBJ2-1; TRBD2 matches 7 bases. The CDR3 has 15 residues. The germline V gene encodes CDR1 ENHRY and CDR2 SYGVKD. Unmatched junction bases numbered 5, after V lost 4 bases and J lost 2 bases. Written as DNA, the CDR3 is TGTGCCATCAGTGGCGGGGCGGGAGCCTACAATGAGCAGTTCTTC. Residues: CAISGGAGAYNEQFF.

This clonotype was found a few times. The chain carries TRBV4-2 and TRBJ2-3, with 9 positions matching TRBD2. The germline V gene encodes CDR1 LGHNA and CDR2 YNFKEQ. The CDR3 has 17 residues. J gave up 5 bases and V 0 bases, and 9 bases lay outside the gene matches. The CDR3 reads CASSQDPSGRTGDTQYF. CDR3 nucleotides: TGTGCCAGCAGCCAAGACCCCAGCGGGAGGACCGGAGATACGCAGTATTTT.

This clonotype was seen more than once but under ten times. The V and J genes are TRBV29-1 and TRBJ2-7; weak D call: TRBD1 (5 bases). V was trimmed by 3 bases and J by 4 bases, leaving 10 bases between them. Per germline, CDR1 SQVTM and CDR2 ANQGSEA. CDR3 size: 12 residues. CDR3 coding DNA: TGCAGCGTTGACACAGGAGATTACGAGCAGTACTTC. Amino acids: CSVDTGDYEQYF.

The CDR3 is CASSPTPTGMEAEAFF. The CDR3 DNA follows: TGCGCCAGCAGCCCCACCCCCACAGGGATGGAGGCTGAAGCTTTCTTT. The J gene is TRBJ1-1, the V gene TRBV5-1, with a tentative D call TRBD1 (6 bases). Deletions cut 4 bases from V and 6 bases from J, with 22 bases between. Germline CDR1 SGHRS, CDR2 YFSETQ. This CDR3 comprises 16 residues.